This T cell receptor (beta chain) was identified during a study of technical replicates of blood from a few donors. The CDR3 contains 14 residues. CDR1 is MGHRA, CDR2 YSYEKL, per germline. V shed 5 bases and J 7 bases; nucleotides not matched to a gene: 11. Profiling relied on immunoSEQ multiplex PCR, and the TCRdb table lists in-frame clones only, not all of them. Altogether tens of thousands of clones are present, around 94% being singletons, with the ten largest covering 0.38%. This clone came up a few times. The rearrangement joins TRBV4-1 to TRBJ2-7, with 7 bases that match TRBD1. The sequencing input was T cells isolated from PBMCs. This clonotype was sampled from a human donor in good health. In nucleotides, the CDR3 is TGCGCCAGCAGCTACAGGGGCCTAAGGGGAGAGCAGTACTTC. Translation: CASSYRGLRGEQYF.